The entry below gives a single T cell receptor (beta chain) sequence along with its context. What it binds is not known. The data belong to a study of early T cells in non-severe SARS-CoV-2 infection. Looking at the study overall: Unsorted whole blood bulk RNA was sequenced, with unpaired chains.

The library protocol tagged individual cDNA molecules with unique molecular identifiers. One entry per CDR3 protein, called by TCRdb with MiXCR from the 5' RACE reads. The sample consists of about 56,000 distinct CDR3 sequences, 10% of them appearing once. Study conclusions and caveats: Missing private and CD4 specificities, VDJdb matching favored anti-spike CD8 responses.

V was clipped by 0 bases and J by 4 bases, with 6 bases between them. The CDR3 has 13 amino acids. This sequence originates from an adult who was a healthcare worker with PCR-confirmed SARS-CoV-2 infection or an uninfected control (not recorded which). V and J are TRBV12-3 or TRBV12-4 and TRBJ1-1; weak D call: TRBD1 (5 bases). Input material: whole blood. CDR3 nucleotides: TGTGCCAGCAGTTTAGCGCAGGGCACTGAAGCTTTCTTT. It is translated as CASSLAQGTEAFF.